This TCR beta chain comes out of a study of T-cell memory formation after mild COVID-19. Study findings and constraints: Of the contracting clones, CD4+ ones lay mainly in CM and EM, and CD8+ ones in EMRA. Clones contracting across day 15 to 85 had a balanced CD4/CD8 profile; later expanding clones leaned CD4+. Memory from before infection featured some responding clones, which suggests cross-reactive memory joined.

The TCR alpha and TCR beta cDNA libraries, bearing sample barcodes and UMIs, were generated by 5'RACE using constant-segment primers. TCRdb reprocessed the 5' RACE reads via MiXCR and lists one record per CDR3 protein. The data contain under 700,000 distinct CDR3 sequences, 20% of them singletons. A word on this clonotype: The antigen remains undetermined.

J was trimmed by 1 base and V by 6 bases; bases with no gene match: 11. Looked up from germline, CDR1 is SQVTM and CDR2 is ANQGSEA. CDR3 length equals 17 residues. This clonotype was sampled from an adult woman who had mild COVID-19 (a few samples of this study predate the infection). Cell type and time point are not known. This chain uses TRBV29-1 with TRBJ2-1; 11 positions match TRBD2. What was sequenced was PBMCs or a T cell subset sorted from them (not recorded which). CDR3 DNA sequence: TGCAGCGTCCCGGGACTAGCGGAGGCCCAATCCTACAATGAGCAGTTCTTC. The encoded protein is CSVPGLAEAQSYNEQFF.